This is a list of T cell receptor beta chains from one sample in a study of shared clonotypes between healthy human individuals. Assay used: immunoSEQ multiplex PCR; TCRdb lists only in-frame clones, some missing. The table records about 1 million clones, about 75% of them present only once. Material: memory CD4+ T cells sorted from blood. The receptors derive from a man between 18 and 35 years old in good health. The CDR3 runs from the conserved cysteine through the conserved F or W. The D gene is left open where the match is weak. The size field is filled for only some rows; it gives once, few, many or a size class.

length: 14; size: few; V: TRBV6-1; D: .; J: TRBJ1-3; CDR3: CASSPLIGGNTIYF; DNA: TGTGCCAGCAGCCCCCTCATAGGTGGAAACACCATATATTTT
length: 14; size: .; V: TRBV5-1; D: TRBD1; J: TRBJ2-7; CDR3: CASSSKDRGNEQYF; DNA: TGCGCCAGCAGCTCGAAAGACAGGGGGAACGAGCAGTACTTC
length: 15; size: .; V: TRBV5-4; D: .; J: TRBJ2-3; CDR3: CASSWGGVSTDTQYF; DNA: TGTGCCAGCAGCTGGGGCGGGGTGAGCACAGATACGCAGTATTTT
length: 11; size: few; V: TRBV30; D: .; J: TRBJ1-1; CDR3: CAWTRADEAFF; DNA: TGTGCCTGGACCCGGGCCGATGAAGCTTTCTTT
length: 13; size: .; V: TRBV30; D: .; J: TRBJ1-2; CDR3: CAWSVQHLGGYTF; DNA: TGTGCCTGGAGTGTACAGCATTTGGGGGGCTACACCTTC
length: 15; size: .; V: TRBV18; D: TRBD1; J: TRBJ1-5; CDR3: CASSPGGQSNQPQHF; DNA: TGTGCCAGCTCACCTGGGGGACAGAGCAATCAGCCCCAGCATTTT
length: 11; size: .; V: TRBV4-1; D: .; J: TRBJ1-1; CDR3: CASSQPGVLFF; DNA: TGCGCCAGCAGCCAACCAGGGGTCCTCTTCTTT
length: 15; size: .; V: TRBV5-1; D: TRBD1; J: TRBJ1-2; CDR3: CASSSGTGRNYGYTF; DNA: TGCGCCAGCAGCTCCGGGACAGGGAGGAATTACGGCTACACCTTC
length: 15; size: .; V: TRBV27; D: TRBD1; J: TRBJ2-5; CDR3: CASSQQGARRETQYF; DNA: TGTGCCAGCAGTCAACAGGGGGCGCGGCGAGAGACCCAGTACTTC
length: 15; size: .; V: TRBV30; D: TRBD2; J: TRBJ2-1; CDR3: CAWSGLAGVYNEQFF; DNA: TGTGCCTGGAGTGGACTAGCGGGAGTGTATAATGAGCAGTTCTTC
length: 11; size: .; V: TRBV7-9; D: .; J: TRBJ2-1; CDR3: CASSPFNEQFF; DNA: TGTGCCAGCAGCCCCTTCAATGAGCAGTTCTTC
length: 16; size: few; V: TRBV6-6; D: .; J: TRBJ1-3; CDR3: CASSPPLTAKGNTIYF; DNA: TGTGCCAGCAGCCCTCCTTTGACAGCGAAGGGAAACACCATATATTTT
length: 14; size: .; V: TRBV2; D: .; J: TRBJ1-5; CDR3: CASSTSNRDQPQHF; DNA: .
length: 16; size: .; V: TRBV7-2; D: .; J: TRBJ1-6; CDR3: CASSLRVVTYNSPLHF; DNA: TGTGCCAGCAGCTTACGTGTTGTCACCTATAATTCACCCCTCCACTTT
length: 13; size: .; V: TRBV27; D: .; J: TRBJ1-6; CDR3: CASSRNRNSPLHF; DNA: TGTGCCAGCAGCCGCAATCGCAATTCACCCCTCCACTTT
length: 11; size: .; V: TRBV11-2; D: .; J: TRBJ2-7; CDR3: CASSARYEQYF; DNA: TGTGCCAGCAGCGCGAGGTACGAGCAGTACTTC
length: 14; size: once; V: TRBV4-1; D: TRBD2; J: TRBJ2-5; CDR3: CASSLTSGGETQYF; DNA: TGCGCCAGCAGCCTGACTAGCGGAGGAGAGACCCAGTACTTC
length: 14; size: .; V: TRBV2; D: .; J: TRBJ1-3; CDR3: CASSDESSGNTIYF; DNA: TGTGCCAGCAGTGACGAGAGCTCTGGAAACACCATATATTTT
length: 17; size: .; V: TRBV5-1; D: TRBD2; J: TRBJ2-2; CDR3: CASSNGLAAPMAGELFF; DNA: TGCGCCAGCAGCAACGGACTAGCGGCTCCGATGGCCGGGGAGCTGTTTTTT
length: 15; size: .; V: TRBV6-1; D: TRBD1; J: TRBJ1-1; CDR3: CASSLRQGVNTEAFF; DNA: TGTGCCAGCAGTCTAAGACAGGGTGTGAACACTGAAGCTTTCTTT
length: 14; size: .; V: TRBV28; D: TRBD1; J: TRBJ2-1; CDR3: CASRTGGSYNEQFF; DNA: TGTGCCAGCAGGACAGGGGGCTCCTACAATGAGCAGTTCTTC
length: 13; size: .; V: TRBV7-8; D: TRBD1; J: TRBJ2-7; CDR3: CASSRDRSSEQYF; DNA: TGTGCCAGCAGCCGGGACAGGAGTTCCGAGCAGTACTTC
length: 19; size: few; V: TRBV4-1; D: TRBD2; J: TRBJ2-3; CDR3: CASSQSGRASGVSTDTQYF; DNA: TGCGCCAGCAGCCAGAGCGGTCGGGCTAGCGGGGTCAGCACAGATACGCAGTATTTT
length: 14; size: .; V: TRBV5-6; D: .; J: TRBJ1-1; CDR3: CASSLGLMNTEAFF; DNA: TGTGCCAGCAGCTTGGGGCTTATGAACACTGAAGCTTTCTTT
length: 14; size: once; V: TRBV2; D: .; J: TRBJ1-4; CDR3: CASSATGFNEKLFF; DNA: TGTGCCAGCAGCGCTACAGGGTTTAATGAAAAACTGTTTTTT
length: 15; size: .; V: TRBV5-5; D: .; J: TRBJ2-7; CDR3: CASSLGGGAYYEQYF; DNA: TGTGCCAGCAGCTTGGGCGGAGGTGCCTACTACGAGCAGTACTTC
length: 14; size: few; V: TRBV30; D: .; J: TRBJ1-2; CDR3: CAWSEETGTGGYTF; DNA: TGTGCCTGGAGTGAGGAGACAGGAACGGGGGGCTACACCTTC
length: 15; size: .; V: TRBV28; D: .; J: TRBJ2-1; CDR3: CASTTTGLLSNEQFF; DNA: TGTGCCAGCACCACGACGGGACTCCTGAGCAATGAGCAGTTCTTC
length: 17; size: .; V: TRBV4-3; D: .; J: TRBJ2-2; CDR3: CASSQDRFQGGTGELFF; DNA: TGCGCCAGCAGCCAAGATCGATTTCAGGGGGGCACCGGGGAGCTGTTTTTT
length: 13; size: .; V: TRBV6-5; D: .; J: TRBJ1-5; CDR3: CASSSRGDQPQHF; DNA: TGTGCCAGCAGTAGTAGGGGGGATCAGCCCCAGCATTTT
length: 16; size: .; V: TRBV6-1; D: .; J: TRBJ1-1; CDR3: CASSDRAYVSNTEAFF; DNA: TGTGCCAGCAGTGACAGGGCCTACGTCTCGAACACTGAAGCTTTCTTT